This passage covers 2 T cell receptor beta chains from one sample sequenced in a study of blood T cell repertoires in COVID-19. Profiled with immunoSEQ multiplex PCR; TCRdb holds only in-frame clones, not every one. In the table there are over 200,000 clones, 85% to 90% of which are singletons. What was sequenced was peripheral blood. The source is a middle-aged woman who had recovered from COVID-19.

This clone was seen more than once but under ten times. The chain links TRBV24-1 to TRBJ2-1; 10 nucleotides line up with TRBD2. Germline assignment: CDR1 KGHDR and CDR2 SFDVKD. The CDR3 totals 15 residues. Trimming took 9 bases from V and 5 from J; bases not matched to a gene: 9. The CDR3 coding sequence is TGTGCCACCTCCCCCGGGACTAGCGTCGACAATGAGCAGTTCTTC. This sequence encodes CATSPGTSVDNEQFF.

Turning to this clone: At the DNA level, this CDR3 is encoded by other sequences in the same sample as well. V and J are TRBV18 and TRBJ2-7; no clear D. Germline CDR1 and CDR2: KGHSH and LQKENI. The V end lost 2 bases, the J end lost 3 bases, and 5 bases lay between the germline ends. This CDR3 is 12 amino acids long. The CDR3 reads CASSPADYEQYF. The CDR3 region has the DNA TGTGCCAGCTCACCAGCGGACTACGAGCAGTACTTC.